Sequencing of this T cell receptor beta chain was carried out in a study of post-analysis software for immune sequencing data. Study-wide context: Both relapsing-remitting and secondary progressive multiple sclerosis featured among the disease courses, as did progressive-relapsing multiple sclerosis. Study results and caveats: Five or six TRBV segments were more frequent in patients than controls; TRBV5-6, TRBV5-1 and TRBV20-1 belonged to this group.

Comment on this clonotype: What it binds is not known.

The germline gives CDR1 SGHAT, CDR2 FQNNGV. Deletions cut 1 base from V and 2 bases from J, with 9 bases between. This CDR3 is 15 amino acids long. The library was made from cDNA and included unique molecular identifiers. Between roughly 1 and 10 million T cells gave rise to 450,000 to 650,000 cDNA molecules. TCRdb redid the calling of the PCR reads with MiXCR, one entry per CDR3 protein. The sample shows over 150,000 distinct CDR3 sequences, 30% of them seen only once. The sequencing input was blood. V usage is TRBV11-2 and J usage is TRBJ1-3; D is unresolved. This receptor was obtained from a girl between 10 and 17 years old with multiple sclerosis. CDR3 residues: CASSLGPLTGNTIYF. In nucleotides, the CDR3 is TGTGCCAGCAGCTTAGGTCCGCTGACTGGAAACACCATATATTTT.